The 3 T cell receptor beta chains below were found in one sample sequenced in a study of blood T cell repertoires in COVID-19. Assay: immunoSEQ multiplex PCR; the TCRdb copy retains only in-frame clones and omits some. The sample includes 210,000 or so clones, 86% of them seen just once. Sample: PBMCs or T cells enriched from blood (not recorded which). The origin of the receptors is a woman in her forties or fifties in a cohort exposed to, infected with or recovered from COVID-19 (not recorded which).

This sequence joins TRBV7-2 and TRBJ1-1; D is perhaps TRBD1 (6 bases). The ends were cut back, 1 base at V and 11 bases at J, with 14 bases in the middle. The CDR3 totals 13 residues. Germline CDR1 is SGHTA and CDR2 is FQGNSA. Here the CDR3 reads CASSLETGRLAFF. DNA for the CDR3: TGTGCCAGCAGCTTAGAGACAGGTAGATTGGCTTTCTTT.

The chain links TRBV2 to TRBJ2-5, with TRBD2 matching 8 bases. The CDR3 is made up of 15 amino acids. The V segment lost 9 bases and the J segment 2 bases; nucleotides outside the gene matches: 11. CDR1 and CDR2 (germline): SNHLY, FYNNEI. Here the CDR3 DNA reads TGTGCCAGTACGGACGGGGGGGCCGGGCAAGAGACCCAGTACTTC. Translation: CASTDGGAGQETQYF.

For the CDR3, the DNA is TGTGCCAGCAGCTCCGGTGCGGCCAACGTCCTGACTTTC. Translated: CASSSGAANVLTF. The J gene is TRBJ2-6, the V gene TRBV7-3; D ambiguous. The CDR3 loop spans 13 amino acids. V lost 4 bases and J lost 6, with 7 bases in between. Germline CDR1 and CDR2: SGHTA and FQGTGA.